This T cell receptor beta chain originates from a study of regulatory T cells in long-lasting Graves disease. Time point of the sample: newly diagnosed GD, antithyroid drugs for less than 3 months. The authors made the TCR library using RNA they extracted from PBMCs. The V gene lost 2 bases and the J gene lost 4 bases, with 15 bases spanning the gap. Germline lookup yields CDR1 MNHEY and CDR2 SVGEGT. This CDR3 spans 16 amino acids. Building the TCR beta libraries relied on iRepertoire HTBI primers, and CDR3 regions underwent Arm-PCR. TCRdb used MiXCR to reprocess the multiplex PCR reads, holding one entry per CDR3 protein. The sample contains about 450,000 distinct CDR3 sequences, roughly 15% of which appear only once. These data were likewise used in another study, on T cells in Graves' hyperthyroidism and ophthalmopathy.

This clonotype originated in a woman in her 30s with Graves disease. J is TRBJ1-5 and V is TRBV6-2 or TRBV6-3, with D maybe TRBD1 (6 bases). The sample in question was peripheral blood mononuclear cells (PBMCs), obtained at new diagnosis, from a patient treated with antithyroid drugs. The CDR3 DNA reads TGTGCCAGCAGTTACGTGCAGGGGAGAGAGAATCAGCCCCAGCATTTT. Translating it yields CASSYVQGRENQPQHF.